The clone carrying this TCR beta chain occurred a few times. Measured with immunoSEQ multiplex PCR; TCRdb has only the in-frame clones, and not every one. Found here are under 550,000 clones, roughly 90% of them singletons; the top ten hold about 3.5%. This specimen belongs to a study of Ad26.COV2.S vaccination and SARS-CoV-2 variants. V lost 0 bases and J lost 2, with 3 bases in between. CDR1 and CDR2 from the germline V gene are SGHRS and YFSETQ. This CDR3 region has 13 residues. Regarding treatment: over 15 received Ad26.COV2.S at low or high dose, single or two shots; a few received placebo; per-sample allocation not given. It was on day 63 after the first vaccine or placebo injection that samples were taken.

This chain connects TRBV5-1 to TRBJ2-1; no definite D call. The source is a person between 18 and 65 years old who received the Ad26.COV2.S COVID-19 vaccine or a placebo. Material: peripheral blood, obtained in a trial of Ad26.COV2.S vaccine versus placebo. The CDR3 loop is CASSLEPYNEQFF. CDR3 DNA sequence: TGCGCCAGCAGCTTGGAACCCTACAATGAGCAGTTCTTC.